These 19 T cell receptor beta chains were all obtained from the same sample, sequenced in a study of blood T cell repertoires in COVID-19. Profiled with immunoSEQ multiplex PCR; TCRdb holds only in-frame clones, not every one. The sample carries some 120,000 clones, more than 80% recorded once. Sequencing was performed on peripheral blood. The receptors were gathered from a woman aged 55 to 70 with acute or convalescent COVID-19.

As for this clone: This sample also contains other DNA sequences that code for the same CDR3. The rearrangement links TRBV5-1 to TRBJ1-1; the match to TRBD1 covers 10 bases. Per germline, CDR1 SGHRS and CDR2 YFSETQ. Unmatched junction bases numbered 4, after V lost 4 bases and J lost 4 bases. This CDR3 region has 14 residues. The DNA of the CDR3 is TGCGCCAGCAGCCTAGGACAGGGGGGCACTGAAGCTTTCTTT. Amino acids: CASSLGQGGTEAFF. The whole variable domain, remainder taken from reference TRBV5-1 and TRBJ1-1, is KAGVTQTPRYLIKTRGQQVTLSCSPISGHRSVSWYQQTPGQGLQFLFEYFSETQRNKGNFPGRFSGRQFSNSRSEMNVSTLELGDSALYLCASSLGQGGTEAFFGQGTRLTVV.

This rearrangement joins TRBV6-5 to TRBJ2-1; 7 bases map to TRBD1. The CDR3 extends over 15 amino acids. V gave up 6 bases and J gave up 6 bases; unmatched junction bases: 11. From germline, CDR1 is MNHEY and CDR2 SVGAGI. The CDR3, as DNA: TGTGCCAGCAGGACGACAGGGTCGGCCCCCAATGAGCAGTTCTTC. Encoded protein: CASRTTGSAPNEQFF.

In DNA form, the CDR3 reads TGTGCCAGCAGCTTTCAGGGGGCTGGCGAGCAGTACTTC. Translating it yields CASSFQGAGEQYF. The chain is built from TRBV7-2 and TRBJ2-7, with TRBD1 matching over 8 bases. This CDR3 region has 13 residues. The V gene's germline CDR1 is SGHTA and CDR2 FQGNSA. Germline trimming cut 3 bases from V and 6 bases from J; bases unmatched to any gene: 4.

This clone was counted once. The rearrangement uses TRBV7-2 and TRBJ2-3; TRBD1 agrees at 7 bases. V was pared by 5 bases and J by 2 bases, with 10 bases of the junction left unmatched. Germline values: CDR1 SGHTA, CDR2 FQGNSA. This CDR3 is built from 16 residues. CDR3 nucleotide sequence: TGTGCCAGCAGCCCGTGGGACAGCATCCTCACAGATACGCAGTATTTT. Its translation: CASSPWDSILTDTQYF.

The rearrangement uses TRBV12-3 or TRBV12-4 and TRBJ1-2; D gene unclear. Trimming took off 3 bases at V and 8 bases at J, with 10 bases between the two ends. This CDR3 is built from 12 residues. CDR3 region: CASSFAGKGYTF. The DNA of the CDR3 is TGTGCCAGCAGTTTTGCAGGAAAAGGCTACACCTTC.

This chain uses TRBV29-1 with TRBJ1-6; no clear D. The CDR3 covers 13 residues. Trimming stripped 7 bases from V and 8 bases from J, with 15 bases between. Germline CDR1 SQVTM, CDR2 ANQGSEA. CDR3 residues: CSARSQADSPLHF. In DNA, the CDR3 is TGCAGCGCCCGCTCCCAGGCCGATTCACCCCTCCACTTT.

V and J are TRBV5-1 and TRBJ2-1, with D possibly matching TRBD2 (6 bases). The CDR3 runs 15 residues. CDR1 SGHRS and CDR2 YFSETQ come from the germline V gene. V lost 2 bases, J lost 9 bases, and 18 bases lay in between. The CDR3 here is CASSFQLGGVSEQFF. CDR3 sequence (DNA): TGCGCCAGCAGCTTCCAGTTAGGAGGGGTGAGTGAGCAGTTCTTC.

This sequence joins TRBV27 and TRBJ2-3; D is unclear. Germline assignment: CDR1 MNHEY and CDR2 SMNVEV (reference sequence). Between the trimmed V and J ends, which lost 8 bases and 2 bases, there was a span of 8 bases. The CDR3 contains 12 residues. This CDR3 reads CASGSFTDTQYF. Written as DNA, the CDR3 is TGTGCCAGCGGTTCTTTCACAGATACGCAGTATTTT.

The chain employs TRBV14 and TRBJ2-7; D is unclear. The germline CDR1 and CDR2 sequences are SGHDN and FVKESK. The CDR3 totals 13 residues. Deletions cut 2 bases from V and 5 bases from J, with 10 bases between. The CDR3 DNA follows: TGTGCCAGCAGCCAACCCGGTACCCACGAGCAGTACTTC. As protein: CASSQPGTHEQYF.

The CDR3: CASSLGQPFNTEAFF. CDR3 DNA: TGTGCCAGCAGCTTGGGACAGCCCTTCAACACTGAAGCTTTCTTT. The rearrangement uses TRBV5-4 and TRBJ1-1; weak D call: TRBD1 (5 bases). V lost 0 bases, J lost 2 bases, and 11 bases lay in between. Germline V gene sequence: CDR1 SGHNT, CDR2 YYREEE (reference sequence). The CDR3 is 15 residues long.

The genes are TRBV28 and TRBJ2-7; 8 bases fit TRBD1. Germline loops: CDR1 MDHEN, CDR2 SYDVKM. The CDR3 sequence is 14 residues long. Germline trimming cut 7 bases from V and 3 bases from J; bases unmatched to any gene: 8. DNA for the CDR3: TGTGCCAGCATTGGCCAGGGGGCGGGCTACGAGCAGTACTTC. This translates into CASIGQGAGYEQYF.

The V call is TRBV5-6, the J call TRBJ1-3; 7 bases are a match to TRBD1. The CDR3 loop spans 17 amino acids. Germline V gives CDR1 SGHDT, CDR2 YYEEEE. V lost 4 bases to trimming and J lost 0 bases; unmatched junction nucleotides: 10. Written as DNA, the CDR3 is TGTGCCAGCAGCACTACGACAGGGCGCGTCTCTGGAAACACCATATATTTT. This encodes CASSTTTGRVSGNTIYF.

The chain joins TRBV9 to TRBJ1-2, with TRBD1 matching 7 bases. CDR1 is SGDLS and CDR2 is YYNGEE in the germline V gene. The CDR3 consists of 12 residues. J was trimmed by 11 bases and V by 0 bases; bases with no gene match: 4. The CDR3 sequence: CASSVVQGQYTF. In nucleotides, the CDR3 is TGTGCCAGCAGCGTAGTGCAGGGACAGTACACCTTC. The full variable domain, completed using reference TRBV9 and TRBJ1-2, is DSGVTQTPKHLITATGQRVTLRCSPRSGDLSVYWYQQSLDQGLQFLIQYYNGEERAKGNILERFSAQQFPDLHSELNLSSLELGDSALYFCASSVVQGQYTFGSGTRLTVV.

The chain uses TRBV13 and TRBJ1-1, with a tentative D call TRBD1 (5 bases). Trimming removed 5 bases at V and 3 bases at J, with 19 bases between. CDR3 length: 16 amino acids. Per the germline V gene, CDR1 is PRHDT and CDR2 is FYEKMQ (reference sequence). CDR3 sequence reads: CASSQHPGGRDTEAFF. The CDR3 coding sequence is TGTGCCAGCAGCCAACACCCGGGGGGTAGGGACACTGAAGCTTTCTTT.

The chain recombines TRBV18 with TRBJ1-2, with TRBD1 as a possible D gene (5 bases). Germline values: CDR1 KGHSH, CDR2 LQKENI. V was pared by 6 bases and J by 6 bases, with 20 bases between. CDR3 size: 15 residues. CDR3 in amino acids: CASSPASARVDGYTF. As DNA, the CDR3 is TGTGCCAGCTCTCCCGCATCGGCCAGGGTTGATGGCTACACCTTC.

This rearrangement joins TRBV28 to TRBJ1-1; 9 positions match TRBD1. Germline trimming cut 6 bases from V and 1 base from J; bases unmatched to any gene: 9. The CDR3 has 16 residues. CDR1 is MDHEN, CDR2 SYDVKM, per germline. DNA of the CDR3: TGTGCCAGCAGAACCGGGACAGGGTACGGGAACACTGAAGCTTTCTTT. Protein product: CASRTGTGYGNTEAFF.

J is TRBJ1-2 and V is TRBV19; 8 bases line up with TRBD1. V shed 9 bases, J shed 8 bases, and the junction held 11 bases outside the gene matches. The CDR3 extends over 13 amino acids. CDR1 is LNHDA, CDR2 SQIVND, per germline (reference sequence). CDR3 residues: CASGGRGPGGYTF. The CDR3 nucleotides are TGTGCCAGCGGGGGCAGGGGGCCGGGCGGCTACACCTTC.

This chain uses TRBV28 with TRBJ1-1, with a tentative D call TRBD1 (5 bases). CDR1 is MDHEN and CDR2 is SYDVKM in the germline V gene. Trimming left V 7 bases short and J 0 bases short, with 12 bases between. The CDR3 consists of 14 residues. CDR3 coding DNA: TGTGCCAGCACTATAGGGGCTATGAACACTGAAGCTTTCTTT. This codes for CASTIGAMNTEAFF.

V gene TRBV6-1 combines with J gene TRBJ1-5; maybe TRBD1 (6 bases). The germline CDR1 and CDR2 sequences are MNHNS and SASEGT. Trimming left V 2 bases short and J 6 bases short, with 14 bases between. The length of the CDR3 is 15 residues. The CDR3 loop reads CASSEFQGPGQPQHF. CDR3 sequence (DNA): TGTGCCAGCAGTGAATTTCAGGGGCCAGGTCAGCCCCAGCATTTT.